What follows are 18 T cell receptor beta chains derived from one specimen sequenced in a study of blood T cell repertoires in COVID-19 (TCRdb year 2020). Library creation used the immunoSEQ multiplex PCR assay. TCRdb took this table from immuneACCESS and kept in-frame rearrangements with V and J called. Such tables lack part of the clones; where checked against another copy, unresolved V genes explain under half of the gap, and the rest is unexplained. A total of some 260,000 clones appear in this sample, 87% of them only once. The ten largest clones capture roughly 6.3% of the sample. Sequencing was done on a sample of PBMCs or T cells enriched from blood (not recorded which). These receptors were taken from a woman under 40 with acute COVID-19.

This clone turned up a few times. J is TRBJ1-1 and V is TRBV7-9; D uncertain. The CDR3 covers 15 residues. The germline V gene has CDR1 SEHNR and CDR2 FQNEAQ (reference sequence). V was pared by 3 bases and J by 1 base, with 12 bases between. The DNA of the CDR3 is TGTGCCAGCAGCTTTGGAGGGCCAGGGAACACTGAAGCTTTCTTT. Amino acids: CASSFGGPGNTEAFF.

The chain couples TRBV18 to TRBJ2-1; tentative D call: TRBD1 (5 bases). Germline V gene data show CDR1 as KGHSH and CDR2 as LQKENI. This CDR3 region has 14 residues. The V gene lost 3 bases and the J gene lost 3 bases, with 9 bases spanning the gap. The CDR3 loop is CASSPQDNYNEQFF. In DNA form, the CDR3 reads TGTGCCAGCTCACCCCAGGACAACTACAATGAGCAGTTCTTC.

This clone was seen a single time. V and J are TRBV7-9 and TRBJ2-4; 8 bases fit TRBD2. Germline V gene data show CDR1 as SEHNR and CDR2 as FQNEAQ (reference sequence). The V and J ends lost 1 base and 7 bases, in that order; junction bases with no gene match: 3. The CDR3 is 14 residues long. The CDR3 region is CASSLDSGGNIQYF. CDR3 in DNA: TGTGCCAGCAGCTTAGATTCGGGGGGGAACATTCAGTACTTC. Supplemented by reference TRBV7-9 and TRBJ2-4, the full variable domain reads DTGVSQNPRHKITKRGQNVTFRCDPISEHNRLYWYRQTLGQGPEFLTYFQNEAQLEKSRLLSDRFSAERPKGSFSTLEIQRTEQGDSAMYLCASSLDSGGNIQYFGAGTRLSVL.

This chain uses TRBV10-3 with TRBJ2-1; 9 nucleotides agree with TRBD1. The CDR3 runs 13 residues. V was pared by 8 bases and J by 8 bases, with 7 bases of the junction left unmatched. In germline, CDR1 is ENHRY, CDR2 SYGVKD. The CDR3: CAIRTGDIDEQFF. The CDR3 DNA reads as TGTGCCATCCGGACAGGGGATATCGATGAGCAGTTCTTC.

This clone was recorded only once. The chain combines TRBV5-4 with TRBJ1-4; the D gene is possibly TRBD1 (6 bases). CDR1 SGHNT and CDR2 YYREEE come from the germline V gene (reference sequence). The CDR3 covers 15 residues. V was shortened by 0 bases and J by 6 bases, with 12 bases between the two germline ends. The CDR3 region is CASSLGAGADEKLFF. CDR3 in DNA: TGTGCCAGCAGCTTGGGGGCAGGGGCCGATGAAAAACTGTTTTTT.

The chain couples TRBV28 to TRBJ1-2; TRBD1 agrees at 10 bases. CDR1 is MDHEN and CDR2 is SYDVKM in the germline V gene. The CDR3 runs 16 residues. V lost 3 bases, J lost 7 bases, and 11 bases stayed unmatched. Here the CDR3 reads CASSFSRGQGGSGYTF. The CDR3 DNA follows: TGTGCCAGCAGTTTTAGTCGCGGACAGGGGGGAAGTGGCTACACCTTC.

This clone was detected only once. The rearrangement uses TRBV20-1 and TRBJ1-3; D call uncertain. CDR3 length: 11 residues. Germline V lookup: CDR1 DFQATT, CDR2 SNEGSKA (reference sequence). The CDR3 DNA reads TGCAGCCAGAACTCTGGAAACACCATATATTTT. Amino acids: CSQNSGNTIYF.

This clone was seen a few times. The chain links TRBV19 to TRBJ1-1; D ambiguous. Trimming pared 6 bases from V and 0 bases from J, leaving 11 bases between. The CDR3 loop spans 14 amino acids. Germline-derived CDR1 and CDR2 are LNHDA and SQIVND (reference sequence). In DNA form, the CDR3 reads TGTGCCAGTAGCCCCCAAACTATGAACACTGAAGCTTTCTTT. This gives the protein CASSPQTMNTEAFF.

The CDR3 protein is CASSYLLAANNEQFF. CDR3 in DNA: TGTGCCAGCAGCTATTTACTAGCGGCCAATAATGAGCAGTTCTTC. V and J are TRBV5-6 and TRBJ2-1; TRBD2 aligns across 8 bases. V shed 3 bases, J shed 7 bases, and the junction held 9 bases outside the gene matches. The germline gives CDR1 SGHDT, CDR2 YYEEEE. This CDR3 has 15 residues.

V and J are TRBV3-1 (or the pseudogene TRBV3-2) and TRBJ2-4; tentatively, D is TRBD2 (5 bases). CDR1 and CDR2 from the germline V gene are LGHDT and YNNKEL (reference sequence). Between the trimmed V and J ends, which lost 1 base and 5 bases, there was a span of 12 bases. The CDR3 has 15 residues. The CDR3 sequence is CASSQVPGNENIQYF. CDR3 nucleotide sequence: TGTGCCAGCAGCCAAGTACCGGGAAACGAAAACATTCAGTACTTC.

The rearrangement uses TRBV12-2 and TRBJ2-3; the table's D gene call, TRBD2, was not cross checked with the DNA. TRBV12-2 is listed as a pseudogene. There are 18 residues in the CDR3. The CDR3 loop is CASRLFVVCPLITDTQYF. CDR3 DNA sequence: TGTGCAAGTCGCTTATTCGTTGTTTGCCCCCTAATCACAGATACGCAGTATTTT.

In DNA form, the CDR3 reads TGTGCCAGCAGTGACGGGACTGTCTACAATGAGCAGTTCTTC. This translates into CASSDGTVYNEQFF. V is TRBV6-1 and J is TRBJ2-1, with D maybe TRBD2 (6 bases). The CDR3 has 14 amino acids. Germline-derived CDR1 and CDR2 are MNHNS and SASEGT. V shed 3 bases and J shed 3 bases, with 9 bases lying between them.

This chain links TRBV28 with TRBJ2-7; D call uncertain. This CDR3 contains 13 residues. V shed 2 bases and J shed 6 bases, with 11 bases lying between them. Looked up from germline, CDR1 is MDHEN and CDR2 is SYDVKM. CDR3 nucleotide sequence: TGTGCCAGCAGTTTAGCCCGTAACGGCGAGCAGTACTTC. As protein: CASSLARNGEQYF.

The chain recombines TRBV2 with TRBJ2-7; tentatively, D is TRBD2 (7 bases). The germline gives CDR1 SNHLY, CDR2 FYNNEI. This CDR3 has 14 residues. V lost 6 bases to trimming and J lost 2 bases, with 14 bases between them. The CDR3 DNA sequence: TGTGCCAGCAGGAGGGGAGGGGGTCCCTACGAGCAGTACTTC. Its translation is CASRRGGGPYEQYF.

CDR3: CASSLRGHSYNEQFF. CDR3 sequence (DNA): TGTGCCAGCAGCTTGCGGGGACACTCCTACAATGAGCAGTTCTTC. The chain has TRBV5-8 and TRBJ2-1; tentatively, D is TRBD1 (6 bases). Trimming cost V 1 base and J 0 bases, with 8 bases left between them. The CDR3 loop spans 15 amino acids. Germline V gives CDR1 SGHTS, CDR2 YDEGEE.

V usage is TRBV7-3 and J usage is TRBJ2-1; the match to TRBD2 covers 9 bases. CDR1 and CDR2 from the germline V gene are SGHTA and FQGTGA. CDR3 size: 16 residues. V was pared by 1 base and J by 5 bases, with 6 bases of the junction left unmatched. Written as DNA, the CDR3 is TGTGCCAGCAGCTTAATATGGCGGGAGGGGAACAATGAGCAGTTCTTC. It encodes CASSLIWREGNNEQFF.

J is TRBJ1-1 and V is TRBV19; no clear D. CDR1 and CDR2 (germline): LNHDA, SQIVND (reference sequence). Trimming pared 6 bases from V and 5 bases from J, leaving 16 bases between. The CDR3 is 14 residues long. Here the CDR3 DNA reads TGTGCCAGTAGCCCCACGCGCGCGGGTACTGAAGCTTTCTTT. It translates to CASSPTRAGTEAFF.

The chain employs TRBV10-1 and TRBJ2-1; D unclear. V was pared by 0 bases and J by 6 bases, with 6 bases between. The V gene's germline CDR1 is WNHNN and CDR2 SYGVQD (reference sequence). The CDR3 has 13 amino acids. The CDR3 DNA reads as TGCGCCAGCAGTGAGTCCCATTCCAATGAGCAGTTCTTC. This sequence encodes CASSESHSNEQFF.